The clone carrying this TCR beta chain came up once. Antigen unknown. Germline V gene sequence: CDR1 MDHEN, CDR2 SYDVKM. The V and J ends lost 2 bases and 3 bases, in that order; junction bases with no gene match: 6. The CDR3 extends over 16 amino acids. The method was immunoSEQ multiplex PCR; TCRdb's version includes in-frame clones alone and lacks a portion of them. The sample includes around 700,000 clones, about two thirds of them seen just once. The study drew all its donors from Caucasian adults living in Nashville, Tennessee. The record originates from a study of shared clonotypes between healthy human individuals. Study-level information: Donors had three CD4 naive, three CD4 memory, two CD8 naive and one CD8 memory plate apiece.

Study results and caveats: Exclusively blood specimens were collected; tissue repertoires likely differ.

This TCR was recovered from a woman in her twenties or thirties in good health. The sequencing input was memory CD4+ T cells sorted from blood. Sample subset: CD45RA-negative fraction. V is TRBV28 and J is TRBJ2-7; 11 bases agree with TRBD2. DNA of the CDR3: TGTGCCAGCAGTTTACTGCCGACTAGCGGGAACTACGAGCAGTACTTC. Its translation is CASSLLPTSGNYEQYF.